This T cell receptor (beta chain) was documented in a study of cytomegalovirus exposure and HLA in healthy donors. CDR3 length: 13 amino acids. The V end lost 3 bases, the J end lost 6 bases, and 12 bases lay between the germline ends. The germline V gene has CDR1 SEHNR and CDR2 FQNEAQ (reference sequence). General study findings and limits: The study dropped some indistinguishable V segments, TRBV6-2 and TRBV6-3 among them. It was reported that the classifier diagnosed cytomegalovirus status with high specificity and sensitivity in both the original and validation cohorts. Clonal expansion, a later analysis showed, was greater in HLA-associated TCR beta chains than in equally common others. Associated with cytomegalovirus, according to the listing, were 150 to 200 TCR beta chains.

It was with 60 Vbeta and 13 Jbeta primers that the PCR ran. Assay used: immunoSEQ multiplex PCR; TCRdb lists only in-frame clones, some missing. The table shows about 88,000 clones, with about 76% occurring only once. As regards this clone: The antigen is undetermined.

The V and J genes are TRBV7-9 and TRBJ2-7, with a tentative D call TRBD1 (5 bases). Sequencing input: PBMCs. The TCR originated in a woman between 40 and 55 years old in good health and CMV-seronegative. In DNA, the CDR3 is TGTGCCAGCAGCTTCCGTGGGGCGGCCGAGCAGTACTTC. Translation gives CASSFRGAAEQYF.